This TCR beta chain was sequenced in a study of identical twins' blood T cells. This CDR3 region has 18 residues. The ends lost 0 bases at V and 9 bases at J; junction bases unmatched: 18. Germline CDR1 is SGDLS and CDR2 is YYNGEE. Each CDR3 protein is one row after TCRdb ran MiXCR on the 5' RACE reads. The top ten hold roughly 6.1% of the sample, which has fewer than 450,000 distinct CDR3 sequences, roughly 31% seen once. This clonotype appeared a few times. Sequenced: PBMCs. The chain recombines TRBV9 with TRBJ2-1; TRBD1 agrees at 7 bases. The sequence was collected from a woman between 18 and 50 years old in good health. The CDR3 loop reads CASSVEVQVPQTGREQFF. CDR3 coding DNA: TGTGCCAGCAGCGTAGAAGTCCAGGTACCACAGACAGGGCGTGAGCAGTTCTTC.